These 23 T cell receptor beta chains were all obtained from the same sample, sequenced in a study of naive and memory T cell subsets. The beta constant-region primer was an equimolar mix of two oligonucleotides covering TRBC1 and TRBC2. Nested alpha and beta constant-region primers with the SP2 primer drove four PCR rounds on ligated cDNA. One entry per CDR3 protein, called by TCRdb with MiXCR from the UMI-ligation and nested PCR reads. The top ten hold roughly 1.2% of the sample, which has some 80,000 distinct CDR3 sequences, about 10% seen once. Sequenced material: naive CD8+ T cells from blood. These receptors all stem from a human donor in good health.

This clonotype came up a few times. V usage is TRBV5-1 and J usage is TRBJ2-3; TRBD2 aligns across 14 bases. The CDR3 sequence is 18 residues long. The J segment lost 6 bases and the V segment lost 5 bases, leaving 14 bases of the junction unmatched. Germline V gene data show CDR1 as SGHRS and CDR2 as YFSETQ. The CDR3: CASRKTGTSGSHLDTQYF. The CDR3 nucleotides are TGCGCCAGCAGGAAGACCGGGACTAGCGGGAGTCATTTGGATACGCAGTATTTT.

CDR3 loop: CASSLVLTDARGLEETQYF. DNA of the CDR3: TGTGCCAGCAGCTTAGTATTGACAGACGCCCGGGGATTAGAAGAGACCCAGTACTTC. The chain employs TRBV7-8 and TRBJ2-5, with D perhaps being TRBD1 or TRBD2 (5 bases each). With 1 base removed from V and 3 bases from J, the gap between germline ends came to 24 bases. The V gene's germline CDR1 is SGHVS and CDR2 FQNEAQ. The CDR3 runs 19 residues.

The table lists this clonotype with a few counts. The CDR3 is CASSLEQSTEPDDTQYF. The CDR3 DNA is TGTGCCAGCAGCTTAGAACAAAGCACGGAGCCAGATGATACGCAGTATTTT. This rearrangement joins TRBV11-2 to TRBJ2-3; D not resolved. The CDR3 contains 17 residues. In germline, CDR1 is SGHAT, CDR2 FQNNGV. The V end lost 0 bases, the J end lost 6 bases, and 19 bases lay between the germline ends. Full variable domain (remainder filled in from reference TRBV11-2 and TRBJ2-3): EAGVAQSPRYKIIEKRQSVAFWCNPISGHATLYWYQQILGQGPKLLIQFQNNGVVDDSQLPKDRFSAERLKGVDSTLKIQPAKLEDSAVYLCASSLEQSTEPDDTQYFGPGTRLTVL.

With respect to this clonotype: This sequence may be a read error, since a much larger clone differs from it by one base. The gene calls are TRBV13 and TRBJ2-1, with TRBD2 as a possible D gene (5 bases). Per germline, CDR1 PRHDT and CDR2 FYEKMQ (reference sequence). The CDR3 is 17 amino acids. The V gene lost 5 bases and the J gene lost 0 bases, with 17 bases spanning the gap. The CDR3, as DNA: TGTGCCAGCAGCACCCAAGGAATAGCGAGCTCCTACAATGAGCAGTTCTTC. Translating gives CASSTQGIASSYNEQFF.

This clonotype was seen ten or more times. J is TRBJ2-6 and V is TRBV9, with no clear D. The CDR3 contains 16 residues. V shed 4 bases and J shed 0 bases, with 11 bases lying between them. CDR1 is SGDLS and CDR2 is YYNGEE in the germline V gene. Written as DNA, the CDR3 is TGTGCCAGCAGCCCACGTGGACGCTCTGGGGCCAACGTCCTGACTTTC. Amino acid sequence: CASSPRGRSGANVLTF.

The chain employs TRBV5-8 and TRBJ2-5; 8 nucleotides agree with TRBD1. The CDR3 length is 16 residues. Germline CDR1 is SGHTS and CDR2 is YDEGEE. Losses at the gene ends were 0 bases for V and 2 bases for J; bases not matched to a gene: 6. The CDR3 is CASSLARTGRQETQYF. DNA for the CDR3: TGTGCCAGCAGCTTGGCGCGGACAGGGCGGCAAGAGACCCAGTACTTC. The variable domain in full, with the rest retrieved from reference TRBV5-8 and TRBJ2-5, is EAGVTQSPTHLIKTRGQQATLRCSPISGHTSVYWYQQALGLGLQFLLWYDEGEERNRGNFPPRFSGRQFPNYSSELNVNALELEDSALYLCASSLARTGRQETQYFGPGTRLLVL.

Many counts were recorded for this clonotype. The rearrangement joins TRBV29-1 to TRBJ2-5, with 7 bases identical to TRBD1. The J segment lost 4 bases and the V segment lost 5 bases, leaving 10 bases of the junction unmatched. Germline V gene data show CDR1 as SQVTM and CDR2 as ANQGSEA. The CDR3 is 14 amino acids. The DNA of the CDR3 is TGCAGCGTTACTGGACAGGAGCTGATAGAGACCCAGTACTTC. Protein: CSVTGQELIETQYF. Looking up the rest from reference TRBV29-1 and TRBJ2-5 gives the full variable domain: SAVISQKPSRDICQRGTSLTIQCQVDSQVTMMFWYRQQPGQSLTLIATANQGSEATYESGFVIDKFPISRPNLTFSTLTVSNMSPEDSSIYLCSVTGQELIETQYFGPGTRLLVL.

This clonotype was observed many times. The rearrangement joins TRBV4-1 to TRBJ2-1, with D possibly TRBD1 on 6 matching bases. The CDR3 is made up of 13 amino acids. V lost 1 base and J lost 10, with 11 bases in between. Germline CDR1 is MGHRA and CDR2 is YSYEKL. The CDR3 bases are TGCGCCAGCAGCCAAGCTTGGGGGACAGAGCAGTTCTTC. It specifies CASSQAWGTEQFF.

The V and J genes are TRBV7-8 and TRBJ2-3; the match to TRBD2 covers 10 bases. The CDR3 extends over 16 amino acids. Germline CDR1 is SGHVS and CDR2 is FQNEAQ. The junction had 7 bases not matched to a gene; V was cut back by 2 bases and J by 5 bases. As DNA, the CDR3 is TGTGCCAGCAGCTTACGTGCTAGCGGGAGTCGAGATACGCAGTATTTT. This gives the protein CASSLRASGSRDTQYF.

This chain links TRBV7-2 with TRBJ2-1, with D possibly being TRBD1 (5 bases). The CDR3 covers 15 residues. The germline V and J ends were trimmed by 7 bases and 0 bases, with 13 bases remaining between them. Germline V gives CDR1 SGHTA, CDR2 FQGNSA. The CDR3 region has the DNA TGTGCCAGCACCCCAGGACATATCTCCTACAATGAGCAGTTCTTC. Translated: CASTPGHISYNEQFF.

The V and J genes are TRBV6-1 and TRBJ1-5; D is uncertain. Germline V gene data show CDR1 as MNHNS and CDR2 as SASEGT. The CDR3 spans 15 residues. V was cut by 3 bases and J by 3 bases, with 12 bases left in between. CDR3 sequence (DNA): TGTGCCAGCAGTGAGGACCAGGCGTTCAATCAGCCCCAGCATTTT. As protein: CASSEDQAFNQPQHF.

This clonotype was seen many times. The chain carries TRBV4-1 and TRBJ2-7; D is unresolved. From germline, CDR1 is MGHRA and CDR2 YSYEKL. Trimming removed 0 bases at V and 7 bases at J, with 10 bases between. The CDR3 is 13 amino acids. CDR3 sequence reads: CASSQDSTREQYF. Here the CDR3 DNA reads TGCGCCAGCAGCCAAGATTCAACGCGTGAGCAGTACTTC.

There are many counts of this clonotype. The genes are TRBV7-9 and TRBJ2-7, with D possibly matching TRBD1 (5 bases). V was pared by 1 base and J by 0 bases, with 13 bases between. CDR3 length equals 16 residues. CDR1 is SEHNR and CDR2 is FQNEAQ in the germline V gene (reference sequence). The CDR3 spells CASSLVSGPGSYEQYF. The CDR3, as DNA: TGTGCCAGCAGCTTAGTGTCAGGGCCCGGCTCCTACGAGCAGTACTTC.

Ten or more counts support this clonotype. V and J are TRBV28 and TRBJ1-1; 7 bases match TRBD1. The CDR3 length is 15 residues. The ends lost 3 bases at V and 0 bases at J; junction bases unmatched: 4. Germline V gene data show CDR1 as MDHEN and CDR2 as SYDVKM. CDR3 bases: TGTGCCAGCAGTTTTACAGGGGTTATGAACACTGAAGCTTTCTTT. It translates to CASSFTGVMNTEAFF.

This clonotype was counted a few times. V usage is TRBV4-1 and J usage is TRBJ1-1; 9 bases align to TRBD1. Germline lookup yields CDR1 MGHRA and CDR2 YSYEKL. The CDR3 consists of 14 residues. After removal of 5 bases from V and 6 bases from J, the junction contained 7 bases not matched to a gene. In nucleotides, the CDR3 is TGCGCCAGCAGCTCGATTCACAGGGGGCCTGAAGCTTTCTTT. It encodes CASSSIHRGPEAFF.

The DNA of the CDR3 is TGTGCCAGCAGTGAAGCGGACAGGTCCGGAGATACGCAGTATTTT. Protein sequence: CASSEADRSGDTQYF. The rearrangement uses TRBV6-1 and TRBJ2-3; 7 bases agree with TRBD1. Trimming removed 0 bases from V and 5 bases from J; junction bases left unmatched: 5. The CDR3 length is 15 residues. Germline CDR1 is MNHNS and CDR2 is SASEGT.

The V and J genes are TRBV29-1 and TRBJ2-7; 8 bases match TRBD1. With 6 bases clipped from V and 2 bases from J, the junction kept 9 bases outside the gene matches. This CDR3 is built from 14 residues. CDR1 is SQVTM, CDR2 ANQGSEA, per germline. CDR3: CSVNAGTGTYEQYF. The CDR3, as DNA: TGCAGCGTAAACGCCGGGACAGGCACCTACGAGCAGTACTTC.

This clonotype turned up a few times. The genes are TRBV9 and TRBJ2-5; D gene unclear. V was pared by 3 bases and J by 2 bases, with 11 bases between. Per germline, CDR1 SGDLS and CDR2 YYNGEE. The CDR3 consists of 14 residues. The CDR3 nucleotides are TGTGCCAGCAGCGGAAGGACGGATCAAGAGACCCAGTACTTC. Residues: CASSGRTDQETQYF.

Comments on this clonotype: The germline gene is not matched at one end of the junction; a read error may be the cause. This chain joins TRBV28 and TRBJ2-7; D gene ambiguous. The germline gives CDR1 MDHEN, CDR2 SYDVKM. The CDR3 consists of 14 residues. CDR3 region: CASSFQVPTYEQCF. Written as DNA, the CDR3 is TGTGCCAGCAGTTTCCAGGTGCCCACATACGAGCAGTGCTTC.

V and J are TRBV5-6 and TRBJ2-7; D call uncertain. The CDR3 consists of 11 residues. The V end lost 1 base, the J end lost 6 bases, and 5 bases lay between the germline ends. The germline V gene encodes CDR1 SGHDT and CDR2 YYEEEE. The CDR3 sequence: CASSLISEQYF. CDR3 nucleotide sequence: TGTGCCAGCAGCTTGATTTCCGAGCAGTACTTC.

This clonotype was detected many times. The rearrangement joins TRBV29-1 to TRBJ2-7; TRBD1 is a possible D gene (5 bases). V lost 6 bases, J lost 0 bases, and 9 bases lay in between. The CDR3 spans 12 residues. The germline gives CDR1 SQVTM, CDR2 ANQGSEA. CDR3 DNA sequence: TGCAGCGTCAAGGACAACTCCTACGAGCAGTACTTC. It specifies CSVKDNSYEQYF.

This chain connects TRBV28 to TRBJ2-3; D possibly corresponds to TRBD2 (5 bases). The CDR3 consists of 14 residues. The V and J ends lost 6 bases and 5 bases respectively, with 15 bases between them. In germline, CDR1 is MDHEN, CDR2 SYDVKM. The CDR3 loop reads CASRRTLGEDTQYF. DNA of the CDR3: TGTGCCAGCAGAAGGACCCTCGGGGAAGATACGCAGTATTTT. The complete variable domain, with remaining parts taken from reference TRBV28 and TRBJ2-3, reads DVKVTQSSRYLVKRTGEKVFLECVQDMDHENMFWYRQDPGLGLRLIYFSYDVKMKEKGDIPEGYSVSREKKERFSLILESASTNQTSMYLCASRRTLGEDTQYFGPGTRLTVL.

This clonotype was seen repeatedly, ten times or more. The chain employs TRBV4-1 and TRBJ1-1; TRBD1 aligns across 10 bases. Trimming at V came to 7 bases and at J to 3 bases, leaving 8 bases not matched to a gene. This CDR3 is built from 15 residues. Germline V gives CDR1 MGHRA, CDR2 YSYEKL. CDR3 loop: CASTFGGTGDTEAFF. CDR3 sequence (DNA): TGCGCCAGCACCTTTGGTGGGACAGGGGACACTGAAGCTTTCTTT.